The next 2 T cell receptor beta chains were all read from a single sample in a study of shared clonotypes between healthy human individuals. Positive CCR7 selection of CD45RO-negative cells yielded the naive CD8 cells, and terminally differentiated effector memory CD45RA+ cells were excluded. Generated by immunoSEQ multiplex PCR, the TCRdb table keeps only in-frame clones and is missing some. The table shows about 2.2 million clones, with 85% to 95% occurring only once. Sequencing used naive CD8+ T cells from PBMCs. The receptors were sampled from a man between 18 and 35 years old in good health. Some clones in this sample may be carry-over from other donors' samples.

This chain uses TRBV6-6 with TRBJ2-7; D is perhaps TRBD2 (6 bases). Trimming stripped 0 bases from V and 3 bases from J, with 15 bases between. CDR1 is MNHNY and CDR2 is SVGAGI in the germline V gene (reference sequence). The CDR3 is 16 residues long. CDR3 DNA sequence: TGTGCCAGCAGTTACTCTTCGGGAGTTATAGTCTACGAGCAGTACTTC. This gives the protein CASSYSSGVIVYEQYF.

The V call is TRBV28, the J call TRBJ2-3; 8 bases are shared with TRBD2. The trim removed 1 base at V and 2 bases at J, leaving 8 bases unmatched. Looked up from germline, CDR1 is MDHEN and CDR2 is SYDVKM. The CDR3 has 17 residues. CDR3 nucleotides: TGTGCCAGCAGTTTATACCCTAGCGGGTCGTTCACAGATACGCAGTATTTT. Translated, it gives CASSLYPSGSFTDTQYF.